The 11 T cell receptor beta chains below were found in one sample sequenced in a study of CD8+ T cells in alopecia areata. Isolated RNA was reverse transcribed into cDNA used as the sequencing template. Method: immunoSEQ multiplex PCR; TCRdb's copy keeps in-frame clones and lacks some. In the table there are over 110,000 clones, approximately 49% of which are singletons. The sample was CD4+ T cells sorted from blood, taken at week 0. These receptors all stem from a human donor with alopecia areata.

The V call is TRBV27, the J call TRBJ2-2; TRBD2 is a possible D gene (5 bases). Trimming pared 8 bases from V and 8 bases from J, leaving 12 bases between. Germline CDR1 is MNHEY and CDR2 is SMNVEV (reference sequence). This CDR3 spans 12 amino acids. The CDR3, as DNA: TGTGCCAGCGGACTGGTACGGGGGGAGCTGTTTTTT. It translates to CASGLVRGELFF.

The DNA for the CDR3 is TGCGCCAGCAGCTTGGCCCCGGGTTCGGCCTACGAGCAGTACTTC. It codes for CASSLAPGSAYEQYF. This sequence joins TRBV5-1 and TRBJ2-7; D is unclear. The CDR3 consists of 15 residues. Germline values: CDR1 SGHRS, CDR2 YFSETQ. The ends were cut back, 0 bases at V and 2 bases at J, with 12 bases in the middle. Full variable domain (remainder filled in from reference TRBV5-1 and TRBJ2-7): KAGVTQTPRYLIKTRGQQVTLSCSPISGHRSVSWYQQTPGQGLQFLFEYFSETQRNKGNFPGRFSGRQFSNSRSEMNVSTLELGDSALYLCASSLAPGSAYEQYFGPGTRLTVT.

This sequence joins TRBV5-4 and TRBJ2-2, with 9 bases identical to TRBD2. The junction had 8 bases not matched to a gene; V was cut back by 4 bases and J by 4 bases. The CDR3 is 16 residues long. Germline CDR1 SGHNT, CDR2 YYREEE (reference sequence). CDR3 amino acids: CASSPGASGITGELFF. CDR3 sequence (DNA): TGTGCCAGCAGCCCTGGGGCTAGCGGGATCACCGGGGAGCTGTTTTTT.

The rearrangement links TRBV2 to TRBJ2-7; D unclear. Between the trimmed V and J ends, which lost 0 bases and 1 base, there was a span of 1 base. Germline CDR1 and CDR2: SNHLY and FYNNEI. The CDR3 has 12 residues. The CDR3 loop is CASSEASYEQYF. DNA for the CDR3: TGTGCCAGCAGTGAAGCTTCCTACGAGCAGTACTTC.

J is TRBJ2-3 and V is TRBV7-2; D possibly corresponds to TRBD2 (5 bases). CDR1 SGHTA and CDR2 FQGNSA come from the germline V gene. CDR3 length: 16 amino acids. V was cut by 0 bases and J by 4 bases, with 14 bases left in between. The CDR3: CASSLAPARTSDTQYF. The CDR3 DNA follows: TGTGCCAGCAGCTTAGCGCCCGCCAGGACTTCAGATACGCAGTATTTT.

The rearrangement uses TRBV6-5 and TRBJ1-2; 7 positions agree with TRBD1. This CDR3 contains 14 residues. Per germline, CDR1 MNHEY and CDR2 SVGAGI. Germline trimming cut 5 bases from V and 6 bases from J; bases unmatched to any gene: 9. CDR3 bases: TGTGCCAGCAGTATCCGGGACAGTGACCATGGCTACACCTTC. Protein: CASSIRDSDHGYTF.

This clone was picked up a small number of times. The V call is TRBV29-1, the J call TRBJ2-3; D perhaps matches TRBD2 (6 bases). The length of the CDR3 is 12 residues. In germline, CDR1 is SQVTM, CDR2 ANQGSEA. Trimming removed 7 bases at V and 2 bases at J, with 10 bases between. The CDR3 loop is CSGVAATDTQYF. In nucleotides, the CDR3 is TGCAGCGGGGTAGCGGCCACAGATACGCAGTATTTT.

This clone came up a few times. The chain recombines TRBV30 with TRBJ1-5; D ambiguous. The CDR3 consists of 13 residues. V was cut by 0 bases and J by 4 bases, with 7 bases left in between. The germline V gene encodes CDR1 GTSNPN and CDR2 SVGIG (reference sequence). The CDR3 is CAWSVQNNQPQHF. The CDR3 DNA follows: TGTGCCTGGAGTGTACAGAATAATCAGCCCCAGCATTTT.

The chain couples TRBV25-1 to TRBJ2-3; D could derive from TRBD1 or TRBD2 (5 bases each). V shed 4 bases and J shed 0 bases, with 14 bases lying between them. The V gene's germline CDR1 is MGHDK and CDR2 SYGVNS. The CDR3 is made up of 16 amino acids. The DNA of the CDR3 is TGTGCCAGCAGTGGGGGATGGGGGAGAAGCACAGATACGCAGTATTTT. It specifies CASSGGWGRSTDTQYF.

The gene calls are TRBV5-4 and TRBJ1-2; 10 bases match TRBD1. This CDR3 has 14 residues. The junction had 4 bases not matched to a gene; V was cut back by 4 bases and J by 4 bases. Germline lookup yields CDR1 SGHNT and CDR2 YYREEE (reference sequence). The CDR3 sequence: CASSPGQGTYGYTF. The CDR3 nucleotides read TGTGCCAGCAGCCCGGGACAGGGGACCTATGGCTACACCTTC. The variable domain in full, completed from reference TRBV5-4 and TRBJ1-2, reads ETGVTQSPTHLIKTRGQQVTLRCSSQSGHNTVSWYQQALGQGPQFIFQYYREEENGRGNFPPRFSGLQFPNYSSELNVNALELDDSALYLCASSPGQGTYGYTFGSGTRLTVV.

This sequence joins TRBV7-9 and TRBJ2-1; 10 bases line up with TRBD2. This CDR3 has 15 residues. Germline V gene data show CDR1 as SEHNR and CDR2 as FQNEAQ (reference sequence). J gave up 5 bases and V 0 bases, and 1 base lay outside the gene matches. CDR3: CASSLALAGDNEQFF. The CDR3 region has the DNA TGTGCCAGCAGCTTAGCGCTAGCGGGGGACAATGAGCAGTTCTTC.